These 4 T cell receptor beta chains were all obtained from the same sample, sequenced in a study of blood T cell repertoires in COVID-19. Some clones are missing from TCRdb's copy, which holds only in-frame ones; the method was immunoSEQ multiplex PCR. The repertoire consists of tens of thousands of clones, with approximately 86% occurring once and the leading ten covering around a fifth. The sample taken for sequencing was peripheral blood. Receptor source: a man in his 70s with acute or convalescent COVID-19.

V usage is TRBV24-1 and J usage is TRBJ2-3; 16 positions match TRBD2. V shed 1 base, J shed 4 bases, and the junction held 10 bases outside the gene matches. The length of the CDR3 is 20 residues. In germline, CDR1 is KGHDR, CDR2 SFDVKD. CDR3 region: CATSDFGTSGRANSPDTQYF. CDR3 bases: TGTGCCACCAGTGATTTCGGGACTAGCGGGAGGGCCAATTCTCCAGATACGCAGTATTTT.

The rearrangement joins TRBV25-1 to TRBJ1-4; no definite D call. The CDR3 runs to 16 residues. V dropped 6 bases and J dropped 7 bases, with 21 bases sitting between them. Germline loops: CDR1 MGHDK, CDR2 SYGVNS. Here the CDR3 reads CASSFLTPFRGEKLFF. CDR3 bases: TGTGCCAGCAGCTTTTTGACACCATTTCGGGGTGAAAAACTGTTTTTT.

This chain's CDR3 is CASSKGQSYEQYF. DNA of the CDR3: TGTGCCAGCAGCAAGGGACAGTCCTACGAGCAGTACTTC. The chain uses TRBV7-6 and TRBJ2-7; TRBD1 matches 7 bases. CDR1 is SGHVS, CDR2 FNYEAQ, per germline. This CDR3 spans 13 amino acids. The ends lost 5 bases at V and 1 base at J; junction bases unmatched: 2.

The chain uses TRBV29-1 and TRBJ2-3; D uncertain. This CDR3 spans 13 amino acids. Germline values: CDR1 SQVTM, CDR2 ANQGSEA. The ends were cut back, 1 base at V and 4 bases at J, with 9 bases in the middle. CDR3 DNA: TGCAGCGTTGAAGGTCCATCCCCAGATACGCAGTATTTT. Its translation is CSVEGPSPDTQYF.